These T cell receptor beta chains were read from a single sample in a study of shared clonotypes between healthy human individuals. Assay: immunoSEQ multiplex PCR; the TCRdb copy retains only in-frame clones and omits some. The sample includes millions of clones, approximately 92% of them seen just once. Sequencing used naive CD4+ T cells sorted from blood. Receptors were obtained from a man younger than 35 in good health. The CDR3 runs from the conserved cysteine through the conserved F or W. D genes are given only for firm matches. Clone size is given for some rows only: seen once, a few or many times, or a class if the clone is expanded.

size	V	J	D	DNA	CDR3
.	TRBV5-1	TRBJ2-2	.	TGCGCCAGCAGCTTGGAGGGGACCGGGGAGCTGTTTTTT	CASSLEGTGELFF
.	TRBV18	TRBJ1-1	TRBD1	TGTGCCAGCTCACCGGGGACAGGGGGCACTGAAGCTTTCTTT	CASSPGTGGTEAFF
.	TRBV6-5	TRBJ1-2	TRBD1	TGTGCCAGCAGCACCGACAGGGATCATGGCTACACCTTC	CASSTDRDHGYTF
once	TRBV9	TRBJ2-1	.	TGTGCCAGCAGCGTAGAAGGAGGTGGGGGTGAGCAGTTCTTC	CASSVEGGGGEQFF
once	TRBV7-9	TRBJ2-2	TRBD2	TGTGCCAGCAGCTTATTCCCTAGCGGGACCGGGGAGCTGTTTTTT	CASSLFPSGTGELFF
.	TRBV12-2	TRBJ1-2	.	TGTGCAAGTCGCTTAGCCGAGACAGGGACCAATTTTAACTATGGCTACACCTTC	CASRLAETGTNFNYGYTF
.	TRBV6-6	TRBJ1-1	TRBD1	TGTGCCAGCTTTCGGACAGGAAACACTGAAGCTTTCTTT	CASFRTGNTEAFF
.	TRBV4-1	TRBJ1-1	.	TGCGCCAGCAGCCAACTATTTCTGGGAAACACTGAAGCTTTCTTT	CASSQLFLGNTEAFF
.	TRBV6-6	TRBJ2-5	.	TGTGCCAGCAGTTACTCGGACCTGGCGGAGATGGAGACCCAGTACTTC	CASSYSDLAEMETQYF
.	TRBV2	TRBJ1-2	TRBD1	TGTGCCAGCAGTGAAATTGTGCAGGGGGTAGGCTACACCTTC	CASSEIVQGVGYTF
.	TRBV6-5	TRBJ1-4	.	TGTGCCAGCAGTTACAGGGGGAATGAAAAACTGTTTTTT	CASSYRGNEKLFF
.	TRBV6-5	TRBJ2-6	.	TGTGCCAGCAGTTACACGCGGACAGCCGGGGCCAACGTCCTGACTTTC	CASSYTRTAGANVLTF
.	TRBV6-6	TRBJ1-5	.	TGTGCCAGCAGTCAGTCTCTGGCGAATCAGCCCCAGCATTTT	CASSQSLANQPQHF
.	TRBV6-5	TRBJ2-5	.	TGTGCCAGCAGTCATGGACAAGAGACCCAGTACTTC	CASSHGQETQYF
.	TRBV5-4	TRBJ1-4	.	TGTGCCAGCAGCTGGGCGGGGGAAAAACTGTTTTTT	CASSWAGEKLFF
few	TRBV5-1	TRBJ1-1	.	TGCGCCAGCAGCCCCGATTGGGGTGAAGCTTTCTTT	CASSPDWGEAFF
few	TRBV2	TRBJ1-5	TRBD1	TGTGCCAGCAGTGATGACAGGGGACAGCCCCAGCATTTT	CASSDDRGQPQHF
.	TRBV30	TRBJ1-2	.	TGTGCCTGGAGTGTATTCCCCCGCGGGGGGCCTAACTATGGCTACACCTTC	CAWSVFPRGGPNYGYTF